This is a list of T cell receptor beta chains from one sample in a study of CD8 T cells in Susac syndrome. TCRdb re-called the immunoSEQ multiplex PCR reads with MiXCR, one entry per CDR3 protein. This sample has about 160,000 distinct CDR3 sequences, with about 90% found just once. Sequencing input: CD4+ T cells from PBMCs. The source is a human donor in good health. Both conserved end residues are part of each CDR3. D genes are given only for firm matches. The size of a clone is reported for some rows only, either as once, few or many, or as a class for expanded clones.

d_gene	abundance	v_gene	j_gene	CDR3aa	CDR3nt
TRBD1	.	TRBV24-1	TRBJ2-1	CATSDFRDRGRGAPNGEQFF	TGTGCCACCAGTGATTTCCGGGACAGGGGGCGCGGAGCACCTAACGGTGAGCAGTTCTTC
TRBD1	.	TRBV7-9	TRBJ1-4	CASSPGQGFEKLFF	TGTGCCAGCAGCCCTGGACAGGGGTTCGAAAAACTGTTTTTT
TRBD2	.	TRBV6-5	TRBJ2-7	CASSYSGAGGAYEQYF	TGTGCCAGCAGTTACTCTGGTGCGGGGGGAGCCTACGAGCAGTACTTC
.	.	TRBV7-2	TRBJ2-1	CASSTTTGTYNEQFF	TGTGCCAGCAGCACCACTACAGGGACCTACAATGAGCAGTTCTTC
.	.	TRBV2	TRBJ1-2	CASTGLGYGYTF	TGTGCCAGCACAGGGTTGGGCTATGGCTACACCTTC
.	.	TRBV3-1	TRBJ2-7	CASSQGLQSYEQYF	TGTGCCAGCAGCCAAGGGCTACAGAGCTACGAGCAGTACTTC
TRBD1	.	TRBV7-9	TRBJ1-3	CASSPRTGGLTGNTIYF	TGTGCCAGCAGCCCTCGGACAGGGGGCCTAACCGGAAACACCATATATTTT
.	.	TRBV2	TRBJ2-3	CASSPLAGIYTDTQYF	TGTGCCAGCAGTCCTCTTGCGGGGATCTACACAGATACGCAGTATTTT
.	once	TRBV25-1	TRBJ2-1	CASSESHNNEQFF	TGTGCCAGCAGTGAATCACACAACAATGAGCAGTTCTTC
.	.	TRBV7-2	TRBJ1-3	CASSPRGGSSGNTIYF	TGTGCCAGCAGTCCACGGGGTGGAAGCTCTGGAAACACCATATATTTT
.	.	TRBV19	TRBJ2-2	CASTIGGLYTGELFF	TGTGCCAGTACCATCGGGGGACTTTACACCGGGGAGCTGTTTTTT
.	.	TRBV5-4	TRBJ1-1	CASSLGGPGQGTEAFF	TGTGCCAGCAGCTTGGGAGGGCCAGGTCAGGGCACTGAAGCTTTCTTT
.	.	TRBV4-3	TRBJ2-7	CASSQEATYEQYF	TGCGCCAGCAGCCAAGAGGCGACGTACGAGCAGTACTTC
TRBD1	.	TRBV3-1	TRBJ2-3	CASSLDRGSTDTQYF	TGTGCCAGCAGCCTTGACAGGGGATCGACAGATACGCAGTATTTT
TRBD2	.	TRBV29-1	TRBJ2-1	CSVRLAGSYNEQFF	TGCAGCGTAAGACTAGCGGGCTCCTACAATGAGCAGTTCTTC
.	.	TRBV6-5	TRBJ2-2	CASSRRDTGELFF	TGTGCCAGCAGTCGAAGGGACACCGGGGAGCTGTTTTTT
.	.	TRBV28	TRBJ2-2	CASSKHWGGTGELFF	TGTGCCAGCAGTAAGCACTGGGGTGGCACCGGGGAGCTGTTTTTT
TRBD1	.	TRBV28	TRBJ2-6	CASSNRGTSTGANVLTF	TGTGCCAGCAGCAACAGGGGAACATCTACTGGGGCCAACGTCCTGACTTTC
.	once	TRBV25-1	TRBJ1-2	CASSEPGPVYGYTF	TGTGCCAGCAGTGAACCGGGACCCGTGTATGGCTACACCTTC
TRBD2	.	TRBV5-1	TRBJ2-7	CASSLMAGGPREQYF	TGCGCCAGCAGCTTAATGGCGGGGGGGCCTCGCGAGCAGTACTTC
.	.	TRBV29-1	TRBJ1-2	CSVGHANYGYTF	TGCAGCGTTGGACACGCTAACTATGGCTACACCTTC
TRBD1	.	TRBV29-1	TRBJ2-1	CSADRYNEQFF	TGCAGCGCGGACAGGTACAATGAGCAGTTCTTC
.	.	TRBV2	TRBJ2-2	CASSRRDKNTGELFF	TGTGCCAGCAGTCGGCGGGACAAGAACACCGGGGAGCTGTTTTTT
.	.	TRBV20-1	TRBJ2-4	CSAGTATKNIQYF	TGCAGTGCTGGGACGGCGACCAAAAACATTCAGTACTTC
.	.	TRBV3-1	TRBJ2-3	CASSQPGRGTDTQYF	TGTGCCAGCAGCCAACCCGGCCGGGGCACAGATACGCAGTATTTT
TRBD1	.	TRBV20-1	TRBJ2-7	CSARKDRGALYEQYF	TGCAGTGCTAGGAAGGACAGGGGTGCCCTCTACGAGCAGTACTTC
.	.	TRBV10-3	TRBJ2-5	CAISAGTRETQYF	TGTGCCATCAGTGCCGGAACGCGGGAGACCCAGTACTTC
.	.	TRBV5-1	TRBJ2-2	CASSTQGIRTGELFF	TGCGCCAGCAGCACCCAGGGGATTCGGACCGGGGAGCTGTTTTTT
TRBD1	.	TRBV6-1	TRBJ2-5	CASRWTGKETQYF	TGTGCCAGCAGATGGACAGGGAAGGAGACCCAGTACTTC
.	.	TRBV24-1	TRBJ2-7	CATSDLPSYEQYF	TGTGCCACCAGTGATTTGCCCTCCTACGAGCAGTACTTC
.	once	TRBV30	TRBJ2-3	CAWSVRRADTQYF	TGTGCCTGGAGTGTACGCAGGGCAGATACGCAGTATTTT
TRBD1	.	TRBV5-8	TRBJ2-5	CASSLFQGAKLETQYF	TGTGCCAGCAGCTTGTTTCAGGGGGCAAAGTTGGAGACCCAGTACTTC
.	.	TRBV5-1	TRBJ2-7	CASSLGLVALSASRDYEQYF	TGCGCCAGCAGCTTGGGGCTCGTGGCCTTATCCGCTAGCAGAGACTACGAGCAGTACTTC
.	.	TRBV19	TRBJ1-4	CASSQTGANEKLFF	TGTGCCAGTAGCCAGACTGGTGCTAATGAAAAACTGTTTTTT
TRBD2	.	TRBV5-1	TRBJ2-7	CASSLLAGGQIGEQYF	TGCGCCAGCAGCTTATTAGCGGGGGGGCAGATAGGCGAGCAGTACTTC
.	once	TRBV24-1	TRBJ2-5	CATSDVSETQYF	TGTGCCACCAGTGATGTATCGGAGACCCAGTACTTC
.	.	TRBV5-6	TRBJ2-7	CASSFADGWGYEQYF	TGTGCCAGCAGCTTTGCGGACGGCTGGGGTTACGAGCAGTACTTC
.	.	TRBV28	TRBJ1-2	CASSLISDSIYGYTF	TGTGCCAGCAGTTTAATTTCGGACAGTATCTATGGCTACACCTTC
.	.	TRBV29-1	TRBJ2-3	CSVRTTDTQYF	TGCAGCGTGCGGACAACCGATACGCAGTATTTT
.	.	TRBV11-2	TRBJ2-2	CASSQPLGQGIGGELFF	TGTGCCAGCAGCCAGCCCCTGGGGCAGGGGATCGGCGGGGAGCTGTTTTTT
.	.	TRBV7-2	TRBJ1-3	CASSSGQGTSGNTIYF	TGTGCCAGCAGCTCCGGGCAGGGAACCTCTGGAAACACCATATATTTT
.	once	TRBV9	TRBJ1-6	CASRKDGNSPLHF	TGTGCCAGCAGGAAGGACGGGAATTCACCCCTCCACTTT